This T cell receptor beta chain was identified during a study of blood T cells in healthy people across ages. Of note for this clonotype: Its antigen is not identified.

Every donor contributed 8 to 10 milliliters of peripheral blood by blood draw. The germline V gene encodes CDR1 LGHDT and CDR2 YNNKEL (reference sequence). The CDR3 consists of 14 residues. Trimming took 4 bases from V and 3 from J, leaving 12 bases between them. Together with a sample-barcoded 5' primer, a J-beta primer mix was included in a second PCR lasting about 7 to 11 cycles. Per sample, CDR3-containing paired-end reads numbered at least 2.5 million. TCRdb processed the 5' RACE reads anew with MiXCR; each CDR3 protein has one entry. The repertoire has roughly 1.6 million distinct CDR3 sequences, 34% of them found once; the top ten carry about 11%. The study, taken as a whole, reports: Versus aged donors, long-lived donors had higher diversity and more naive CD4+ cells.

Sequenced sample: blood. V and J are TRBV3-1 and TRBJ2-5; a weak D match, TRBD2 (5 bases). This receptor was obtained from a woman aged 30 to 39 in good health. As DNA, the CDR3 is TGTGCCAGCAGCCTTAATTCGGGAAAAGAGACCCAGTACTTC. This translates into CASSLNSGKETQYF.